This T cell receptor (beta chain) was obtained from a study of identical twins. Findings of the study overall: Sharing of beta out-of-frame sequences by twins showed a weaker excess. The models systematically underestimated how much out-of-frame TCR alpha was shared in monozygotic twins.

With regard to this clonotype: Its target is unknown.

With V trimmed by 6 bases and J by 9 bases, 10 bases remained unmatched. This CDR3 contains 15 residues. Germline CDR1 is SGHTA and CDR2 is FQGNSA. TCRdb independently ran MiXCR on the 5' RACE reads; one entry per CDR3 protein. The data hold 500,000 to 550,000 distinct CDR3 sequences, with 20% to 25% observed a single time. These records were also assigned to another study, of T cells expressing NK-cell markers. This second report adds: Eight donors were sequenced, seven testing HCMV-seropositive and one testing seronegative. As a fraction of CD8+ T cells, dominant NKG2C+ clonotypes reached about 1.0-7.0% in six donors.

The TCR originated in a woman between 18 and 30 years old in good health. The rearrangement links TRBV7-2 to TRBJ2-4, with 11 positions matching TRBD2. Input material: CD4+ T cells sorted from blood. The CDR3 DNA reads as TGTGCCAGCAGTGATAGCGGGAGGGCCCTAGGCATTCAGTACTTC. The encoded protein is CASSDSGRALGIQYF.